This TCR beta chain emerged from a study of CD8 T cells in Susac syndrome. This CDR3 comprises 14 residues. V trimming: 3 bases; J trimming: 8 bases; junction bases outside the gene matches: 7. Reverse transcription used about 0.45 to 1 ug RNA and random hexamers. TCRdb ran MiXCR on the immunoSEQ multiplex PCR reads and lists one entry per CDR3 protein. The data contain some 120,000 distinct CDR3 sequences, just under 95% of them seen just once; the ten biggest clones take up approximately 0.22%. The chain employs TRBV12-3 or TRBV12-4 and TRBJ2-1, with 7 bases identical to TRBD2. The sequence was obtained from a human donor with Susac syndrome. Sequencing used CD8+ T cells from PBMCs. The DNA of the CDR3 is TGTGCCAGCAGTTTTGGGGCCAGCGGGGATGAGCAGTTCTTC. Encoded protein: CASSFGASGDEQFF.